A selection of T cell receptor beta chains follows, all from one sample in a study of CD8 T cells in Susac syndrome. TCRdb reprocessed the immunoSEQ multiplex PCR reads via MiXCR and lists one record per CDR3 protein. This sample yields 160,000 or so distinct CDR3 sequences, of which 85% to 95% are seen a single time; approximately 0.11% belongs to the top ten. Sequencing was done on a sample of CD4+ T cells from PBMCs. These receptors originate from a human donor with Susac syndrome. Each CDR3 is given with its conserved first and last residue. The order of the fields is J gene, clone size, V gene, D gene, CDR3 DNA, CDR3 protein. A D gene is named only where the DNA matches it firmly. Part of the rows lack a size; the others show once, few, many or a class for expanded clones.

j_call: TRBJ2-1
clone_size: -
v_call: TRBV5-4
d_call: -
cdr3_nt: TGTGCCAGCAGCTTGCGCGGGGGCCACTACAATGAGCAGTTCTTC
cdr3_aa: CASSLRGGHYNEQFF

j_call: TRBJ2-3
clone_size: -
v_call: TRBV11-2
d_call: -
cdr3_nt: TGTGCCAGCAGCCGCCGGGGGGCGGGGAGCACAGATACGCAGTATTTT
cdr3_aa: CASSRRGAGSTDTQYF

j_call: TRBJ1-6
clone_size: once
v_call: TRBV7-6
d_call: -
cdr3_nt: TGTGCCAGCAGCTTACGAGCGACAGAAGATAATTCACCCCTCCACTTT
cdr3_aa: CASSLRATEDNSPLHF

j_call: TRBJ1-6
clone_size: -
v_call: TRBV5-4
d_call: TRBD1
cdr3_nt: TGTGCCAGCAGCCCGGGAGGGACAGGAGACCATTCACCCCTCCACTTT
cdr3_aa: CASSPGGTGDHSPLHF

j_call: TRBJ1-1
clone_size: -
v_call: TRBV10-3
d_call: TRBD1
cdr3_nt: TGTGCCATCAGACCCTCGACAGGGGTTAACGCTGAAGCTTTCTTT
cdr3_aa: CAIRPSTGVNAEAFF

j_call: TRBJ2-3
clone_size: -
v_call: TRBV20-1
d_call: -
cdr3_nt: TGCAGTGCTCCCGTACGCGTGGGCCCGAGGAGTACAGATACGCAGTATTTT
cdr3_aa: CSAPVRVGPRSTDTQYF

j_call: TRBJ1-2
clone_size: few
v_call: TRBV7-9
d_call: -
cdr3_nt: TGTGCCAGCAGCTTGGACGTGGACAGCTATGGCTACACCTTC
cdr3_aa: CASSLDVDSYGYTF

j_call: TRBJ2-7
clone_size: -
v_call: TRBV7-8
d_call: TRBD1
cdr3_nt: TGTGCCAGCAGCTTAGTTGGGACAGGGGGCAACTACGAGCAGTACTTC
cdr3_aa: CASSLVGTGGNYEQYF

j_call: TRBJ2-7
clone_size: -
v_call: TRBV11-2
d_call: -
cdr3_nt: TGTGCCAGCGGGCGCGTAAACCCCACCTTGGAGCAGTACTTC
cdr3_aa: CASGRVNPTLEQYF

j_call: TRBJ2-1
clone_size: -
v_call: TRBV6-5
d_call: -
cdr3_nt: TGTGCCAGCAGTTATTACGGGGGCCTCTACAATGAGCAGTTCTTC
cdr3_aa: CASSYYGGLYNEQFF

j_call: TRBJ2-5
clone_size: -
v_call: TRBV4-2
d_call: -
cdr3_nt: TGTGCCAGCAGCCAAGATCTATACAGCTCCCAAGAGACCCAGTACTTC
cdr3_aa: CASSQDLYSSQETQYF

j_call: TRBJ1-6
clone_size: -
v_call: TRBV7-9
d_call: -
cdr3_nt: TGTGCCAGCAGCTTAGAAGGTGGCGGATCACCCCTCCACTTT
cdr3_aa: CASSLEGGGSPLHF

j_call: TRBJ1-2
clone_size: -
v_call: TRBV29-1
d_call: -
cdr3_nt: TGCAGCGTTGAAGGGGGAACAAGTGGCTACACCTTC
cdr3_aa: CSVEGGTSGYTF

j_call: TRBJ2-2
clone_size: -
v_call: TRBV11-3
d_call: -
cdr3_nt: TGTGCCAGCAGCTTAGTTTGGGGGAACACCGGGGAGCTGTTTTTT
cdr3_aa: CASSLVWGNTGELFF

j_call: TRBJ2-1
clone_size: -
v_call: TRBV20-1
d_call: TRBD1
cdr3_nt: TGCAGTGCTGCGGGTGGACAGGGAGAAATGTACAATGAGCAGTTCTTC
cdr3_aa: CSAAGGQGEMYNEQFF

j_call: TRBJ1-6
clone_size: -
v_call: TRBV3-1
d_call: -
cdr3_nt: TGTGCCAGCAAAAAGACAGAAAATAATTCACCCCTCCACTTT
cdr3_aa: CASKKTENNSPLHF

j_call: TRBJ2-5
clone_size: -
v_call: TRBV5-1
d_call: TRBD1
cdr3_nt: TGCGCCAGCGCTCAAAGCAGGGGGCTGGAGACCCAGTACTTC
cdr3_aa: CASAQSRGLETQYF

j_call: TRBJ2-5
clone_size: -
v_call: TRBV7-9
d_call: TRBD2
cdr3_nt: TGTGCCAGCAGTAGACTAGCGGGGGGGTCGCGAGAGACCCAGTACTTC
cdr3_aa: CASSRLAGGSRETQYF

j_call: TRBJ1-1
clone_size: -
v_call: TRBV2
d_call: -
cdr3_nt: TGTGCCAGCAACCTCGATGGCAGTCCGAACACTGAAGCTTTCTTT
cdr3_aa: CASNLDGSPNTEAFF

j_call: TRBJ2-5
clone_size: -
v_call: TRBV12-5
d_call: -
cdr3_nt: TGTGCTAGTGGTTTCCGGGGGGAGACCCAGTACTTC
cdr3_aa: CASGFRGETQYF

j_call: TRBJ1-2
clone_size: -
v_call: TRBV13
d_call: -
cdr3_nt: TGTGCCAGCAGCCTAACTAGTACAGGGAGGGTAACAAACTATGGCTACACCTTC
cdr3_aa: CASSLTSTGRVTNYGYTF

j_call: TRBJ1-2
clone_size: -
v_call: TRBV27
d_call: TRBD1
cdr3_nt: TGTGCCAGCAGTTCGTTACAGGGGAAGGCAGGCTACACCTTC
cdr3_aa: CASSSLQGKAGYTF

j_call: TRBJ2-7
clone_size: -
v_call: TRBV3-1
d_call: -
cdr3_nt: TGTGCCAGCAGCCCCAGGGTCACGGCCGAGCAGTACTTC
cdr3_aa: CASSPRVTAEQYF

j_call: TRBJ2-5
clone_size: -
v_call: TRBV20-1
d_call: -
cdr3_nt: TGCAGTGCTAGAGATCAAGGGGGAGTAGAGACCCAGTACTTC
cdr3_aa: CSARDQGGVETQYF

j_call: TRBJ2-3
clone_size: -
v_call: TRBV9
d_call: -
cdr3_nt: TGTGCCAGCAGCCTAACGGGCTCAACGGATTCTGGAGATACGCAGTATTTT
cdr3_aa: CASSLTGSTDSGDTQYF

j_call: TRBJ2-7
clone_size: -
v_call: TRBV3-1
d_call: -
cdr3_nt: TGTGCCAGCAGCCGCAACTCGGGCGAGCAGTACTTC
cdr3_aa: CASSRNSGEQYF

j_call: TRBJ1-2
clone_size: -
v_call: TRBV5-4
d_call: -
cdr3_nt: TGTGCCAGCAGCTGGAGGACAGACTATGGCTACACCTTC
cdr3_aa: CASSWRTDYGYTF

j_call: TRBJ2-5
clone_size: -
v_call: TRBV20-1
d_call: TRBD2
cdr3_nt: TGCAGTGCTAGGGATACGGGACTAGCAGACCAAGAGACCCAGTACTTC
cdr3_aa: CSARDTGLADQETQYF

j_call: TRBJ1-2
clone_size: -
v_call: TRBV5-4
d_call: -
cdr3_nt: TGTGCCAGCAGCTGGGGAAAAAACTATGGCTACACCTTC
cdr3_aa: CASSWGKNYGYTF

j_call: TRBJ2-1
clone_size: -
v_call: TRBV5-1
d_call: TRBD2
cdr3_nt: TGCGCCAGCAGCTTGGGGCTAGCGGGGGACCTCTACAATGAGCAGTTCTTC
cdr3_aa: CASSLGLAGDLYNEQFF

j_call: TRBJ2-5
clone_size: -
v_call: TRBV2
d_call: TRBD2
cdr3_nt: TGTGCCAGCAGCCGCGTCGGAGCGGGGCAAGAGACCCAGTACTTC
cdr3_aa: CASSRVGAGQETQYF

j_call: TRBJ1-1
clone_size: -
v_call: TRBV5-1
d_call: -
cdr3_nt: TGCGCCAGCAGCTTGGCCCGGAGGGGCATGAACACTGAAGCTTTCTTT
cdr3_aa: CASSLARRGMNTEAFF

j_call: TRBJ2-3
clone_size: -
v_call: TRBV29-1
d_call: TRBD1
cdr3_nt: TGCAGCGTCCGAGCGGCCCGGGACAGGGGACCCGCAGATACGCAGTATTTT
cdr3_aa: CSVRAARDRGPADTQYF

j_call: TRBJ1-1
clone_size: few
v_call: TRBV3-1
d_call: -
cdr3_nt: TGTGCCAGCTCTCCCGGGCCTAACACTGAAGCTTTCTTT
cdr3_aa: CASSPGPNTEAFF

j_call: TRBJ1-2
clone_size: -
v_call: TRBV6-5
d_call: -
cdr3_nt: TGTGCCAGCAGTTACACCGAGAAGTCTAACTATGGCTACACCTTC
cdr3_aa: CASSYTEKSNYGYTF

j_call: TRBJ2-5
clone_size: -
v_call: TRBV7-2
d_call: TRBD2
cdr3_nt: TGTGCCAGCAGCTTAAGCGTTAGCGGGGGGGGAGGGGAGACCCAGTACTTC
cdr3_aa: CASSLSVSGGGGETQYF

j_call: TRBJ1-2
clone_size: -
v_call: TRBV30
d_call: -
cdr3_nt: TGTGCCTGGACCCTGGGGGATGGCTACACCTTC
cdr3_aa: CAWTLGDGYTF

j_call: TRBJ1-6
clone_size: -
v_call: TRBV10-3
d_call: TRBD1
cdr3_nt: TGTGCCATCAGCCTAGGACAGGACTACTCACCCCTCCACTTT
cdr3_aa: CAISLGQDYSPLHF

j_call: TRBJ1-1
clone_size: -
v_call: TRBV27
d_call: TRBD1
cdr3_nt: TGTGCCAGCACAAGGACAGGGGGCTTAGAAGCTTTCTTT
cdr3_aa: CASTRTGGLEAFF

j_call: TRBJ1-2
clone_size: -
v_call: TRBV4-1
d_call: -
cdr3_nt: TGCGCCAGCAGCCAAGTCTCCGGGACGGCTAACTATGGCTACACCTTC
cdr3_aa: CASSQVSGTANYGYTF

j_call: TRBJ2-7
clone_size: once
v_call: TRBV6-5
d_call: -
cdr3_nt: TGTGCCAGCAGCCGCTTAGGGGGGGGCTACGAGCAGTACTTC
cdr3_aa: CASSRLGGGYEQYF

j_call: TRBJ2-3
clone_size: -
v_call: TRBV27
d_call: TRBD2
cdr3_nt: TGTGCCAGCACCCGATCGACTAGCGGGGGGGCAGATACGCAGTATTTT
cdr3_aa: CASTRSTSGGADTQYF

j_call: TRBJ2-1
clone_size: -
v_call: TRBV4-1
d_call: -
cdr3_nt: TGCGCCAGCAGCCAAGGAGGATGGGGAAGTGGGGTCAATGAGCAGTTCTTC
cdr3_aa: CASSQGGWGSGVNEQFF

j_call: TRBJ1-2
clone_size: -
v_call: TRBV3-1
d_call: -
cdr3_nt: TGTGCCAGCAGCCAGGCGGGAGCGGCTGGCTACACCTTC
cdr3_aa: CASSQAGAAGYTF

j_call: TRBJ1-1
clone_size: -
v_call: TRBV7-8
d_call: TRBD1
cdr3_nt: TGTGCCAGCAGACCCTGGACAGGGGGATTGAACACTGAAGCTTTCTTT
cdr3_aa: CASRPWTGGLNTEAFF

j_call: TRBJ2-2
clone_size: -
v_call: TRBV5-1
d_call: -
cdr3_nt: TGCGCCAGCAGCTTGTCCCAGGAAACCGGGGAGCTGTTTTTT
cdr3_aa: CASSLSQETGELFF

j_call: TRBJ2-4
clone_size: -
v_call: TRBV4-3
d_call: -
cdr3_nt: TGCGCCAGCAGCCAAGATGGCGGCCGAGCCAAAAACATTCAGTACTTC
cdr3_aa: CASSQDGGRAKNIQYF

j_call: TRBJ2-5
clone_size: once
v_call: TRBV5-4
d_call: TRBD2
cdr3_nt: TGTGCCAGCAACCCTAGCGGGGGAGGTGAGACCCAGTACTTC
cdr3_aa: CASNPSGGGETQYF

j_call: TRBJ1-4
clone_size: -
v_call: TRBV2
d_call: TRBD1
cdr3_nt: TGTGCCAGCAGTGAAACGGGACAGGGTAATGAAAAACTGTTTTTT
cdr3_aa: CASSETGQGNEKLFF

j_call: TRBJ2-7
clone_size: -
v_call: TRBV20-1
d_call: -
cdr3_nt: TGCAGTGCTGAGGGACAACGCCACGAGCAGTACTTC
cdr3_aa: CSAEGQRHEQYF

j_call: TRBJ2-3
clone_size: -
v_call: TRBV29-1
d_call: -
cdr3_nt: TGCAGCGTTGAAGTAGGGGTACCGACAGATACGCAGTATTTT
cdr3_aa: CSVEVGVPTDTQYF

j_call: TRBJ1-5
clone_size: -
v_call: TRBV4-3
d_call: -
cdr3_nt: TGCGCCAGCAGCCAACAGCCGGATGGGGCCCAGCCCCAGCATTTT
cdr3_aa: CASSQQPDGAQPQHF

j_call: TRBJ2-7
clone_size: -
v_call: TRBV20-1
d_call: -
cdr3_nt: TGCAGTGCGACAAACCCAGGACGGACCTACGAGCAGTACTTC
cdr3_aa: CSATNPGRTYEQYF